The 5 T cell receptor beta chains reported below all come from one sample, sequenced in a study of T cells expressing NK-cell markers. TCRdb reprocessed the 5' RACE reads and keeps a single row for each CDR3 protein, giving no DNA. This sample carries 150,000 to 180,000 distinct CDR3 sequences, with around 35% going to the ten biggest clones. Sequenced: blood T cells: a sorted CD56 or NKG2C T cell subset, CD4+ or CD8+ T cells, or bulk PBMC T cells (not recorded which). The receptor set was obtained from a woman aged 50 to 60 in good health.

The chain uses TRBV11-2 and TRBJ2-3. The CDR3 consists of 17 residues. Germline values: CDR1 SGHAT, CDR2 FQNNGV. The CDR3 sequence: CASSLDRLATSTDTQYF.

This rearrangement joins TRBV24-1 to TRBJ2-1. CDR1 is KGHDR, CDR2 SFDVKD, per germline. The CDR3 loop spans 11 amino acids. The CDR3 is CATSDELEQFF.

The V call is TRBV6-1, the J call TRBJ1-1. The CDR3 spans 15 residues. Germline CDR1 MNHNS, CDR2 SASEGT. The CDR3 sequence is CASSFSTSMNTEAFF.

The V call is TRBV24-1, the J call TRBJ1-1; TCRdb indicates TRBD1, and absent DNA this call remains unverified. The germline V gene encodes CDR1 KGHDR and CDR2 SFDVKD. CDR3 length: 13 amino acids. The CDR3 loop reads CATSDLRGTEAFF.

The chain links TRBV2 to TRBJ2-7; TCRdb reports TRBD1, a call that lacks DNA to check it against. CDR3 length: 13 amino acids. Germline-derived CDR1 and CDR2 are SNHLY and FYNNEI. The CDR3 sequence: CASTGTAQREQYF.